This TCR beta chain comes out of a study of response to subunit inactivated influenza vaccine. A single record per CDR3 protein comes from TCRdb applying MiXCR to the RT-PCR reads. The sample lists some 640,000 distinct CDR3 sequences; approximately 15% were seen once. About this clonotype itself: Its specificity is unknown.

Germline V gene lookup returns CDR1 MNHEY and CDR2 SVGEGT. V lost 0 bases and J lost 0; bases outside the gene matches: 12. This CDR3 comprises 19 residues. Study-wide points: There was a suggestion from the authors that each seasonal influenza vaccination recruits few new T cells.

The receptor was derived from a man aged 50-60 years who received an inactivated influenza vaccine. The rearrangement joins TRBV6-2 or TRBV6-3 to TRBJ2-7, with 9 bases identical to TRBD2. Material: PBMCs from blood, obtained about 14 days before vaccination. DNA of the CDR3: TGTGCCAGCAGTTACTCGAGTGCAGGCGGGAGGGCCGGCTCCTACGAGCAGTACTTC. It is translated as CASSYSSAGGRAGSYEQYF.